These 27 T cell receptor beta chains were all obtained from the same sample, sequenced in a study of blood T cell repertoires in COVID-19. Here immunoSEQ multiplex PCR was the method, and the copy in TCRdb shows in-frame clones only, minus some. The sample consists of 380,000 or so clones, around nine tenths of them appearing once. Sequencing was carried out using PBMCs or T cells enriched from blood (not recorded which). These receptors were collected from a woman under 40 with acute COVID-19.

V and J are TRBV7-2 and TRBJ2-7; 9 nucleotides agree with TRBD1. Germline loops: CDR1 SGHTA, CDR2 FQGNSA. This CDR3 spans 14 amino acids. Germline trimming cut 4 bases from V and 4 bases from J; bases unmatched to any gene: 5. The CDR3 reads CASSSGTGIYEQYF. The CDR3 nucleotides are TGTGCCAGCAGCTCCGGGACAGGGATATACGAGCAGTACTTC. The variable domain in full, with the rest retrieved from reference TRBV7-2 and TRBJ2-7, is GAGVSQSPSNKVTEKGKDVELRCDPISGHTALYWYRQSLGQGLEFLIYFQGNSAPDKSGLPSDRFSAERTGGSVSTLTIQRTQQEDSAVYLCASSSGTGIYEQYFGPGTRLTVT.

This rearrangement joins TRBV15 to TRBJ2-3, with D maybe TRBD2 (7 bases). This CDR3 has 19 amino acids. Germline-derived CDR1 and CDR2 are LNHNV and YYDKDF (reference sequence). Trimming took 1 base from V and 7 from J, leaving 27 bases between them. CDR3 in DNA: TGTGCCACCAGCAGAGTGGGTCGATGGGAGGGGGGGAAGGCTAATACGCAGTATTTT. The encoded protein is CATSRVGRWEGGKANTQYF. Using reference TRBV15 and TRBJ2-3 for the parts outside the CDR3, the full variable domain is DAMVIQNPRYQVTQFGKPVTLSCSQTLNHNVMYWYQQKSSQAPKLLFHYYDKDFNNEADTPDNFQSRRPNTSFCFLDIRSPGLGDTAMYLCATSRVGRWEGGKANTQYFGPGTRLTVL.

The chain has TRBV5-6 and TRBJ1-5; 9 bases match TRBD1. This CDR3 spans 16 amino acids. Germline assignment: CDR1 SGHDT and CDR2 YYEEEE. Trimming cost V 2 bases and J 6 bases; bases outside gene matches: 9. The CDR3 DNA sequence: TGTGCCAGCAGCTTAAGCCGGGACAGGGTCGGTCAGCCCCAGCATTTT. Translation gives CASSLSRDRVGQPQHF.

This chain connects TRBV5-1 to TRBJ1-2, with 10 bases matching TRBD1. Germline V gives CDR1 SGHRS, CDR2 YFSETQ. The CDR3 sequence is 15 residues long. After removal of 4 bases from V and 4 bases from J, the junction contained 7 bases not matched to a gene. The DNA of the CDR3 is TGCGCCAGCAGCAGTCGACAGGGGGCCTCCTATGGCTACACCTTC. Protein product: CASSSRQGASYGYTF.

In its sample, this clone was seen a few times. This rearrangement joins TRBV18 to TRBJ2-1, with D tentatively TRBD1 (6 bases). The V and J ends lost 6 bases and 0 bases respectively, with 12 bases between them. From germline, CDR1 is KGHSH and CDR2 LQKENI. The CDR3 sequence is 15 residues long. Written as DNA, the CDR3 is TGTGCCAGCTCGCAGGGGTTGTCCTCCTACAATGAGCAGTTCTTC. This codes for CASSQGLSSYNEQFF.

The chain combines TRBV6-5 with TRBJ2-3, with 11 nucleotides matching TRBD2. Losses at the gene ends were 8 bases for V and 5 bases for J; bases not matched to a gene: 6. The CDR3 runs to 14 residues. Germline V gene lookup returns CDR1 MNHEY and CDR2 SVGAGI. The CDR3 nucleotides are TGTGCCAGCCGGCCTAGCGGGGGGTTAGATACGCAGTATTTT. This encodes CASRPSGGLDTQYF.

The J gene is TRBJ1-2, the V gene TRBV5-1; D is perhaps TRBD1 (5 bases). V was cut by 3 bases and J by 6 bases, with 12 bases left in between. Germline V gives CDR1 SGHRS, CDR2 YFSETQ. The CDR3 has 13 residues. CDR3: CASSWWGADGYTF. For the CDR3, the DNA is TGCGCCAGCAGCTGGTGGGGCGCGGATGGCTACACCTTC.

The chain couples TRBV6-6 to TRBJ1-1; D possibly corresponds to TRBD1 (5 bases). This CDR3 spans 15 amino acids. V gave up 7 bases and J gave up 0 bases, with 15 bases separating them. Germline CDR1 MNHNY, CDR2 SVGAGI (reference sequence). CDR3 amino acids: CASNLRGLMNTEAFF. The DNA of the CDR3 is TGTGCCAGCAATTTGAGGGGACTTATGAACACTGAAGCTTTCTTT.

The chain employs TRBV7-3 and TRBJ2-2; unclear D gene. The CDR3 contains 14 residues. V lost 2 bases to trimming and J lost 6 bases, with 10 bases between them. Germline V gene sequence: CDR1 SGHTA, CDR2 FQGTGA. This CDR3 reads CASSLFQVAGELFF. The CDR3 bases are TGTGCCAGCAGCTTATTCCAGGTGGCCGGGGAGCTGTTTTTT. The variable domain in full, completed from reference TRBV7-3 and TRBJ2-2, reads GAGVSQTPSNKVTEKGKYVELRCDPISGHTALYWYRQSLGQGPEFLIYFQGTGAADDSGLPNDRFFAVRPEGSVSTLKIQRTERGDSAVYLCASSLFQVAGELFFGEGSRLTVL.

This CDR3 reads CASSPITDRAEQFF. DNA for the CDR3: TGTGCCAGCTCACCAATCACTGACAGAGCTGAGCAGTTCTTC. The chain carries TRBV18 and TRBJ2-1, with D perhaps matching TRBD1 (5 bases). The germline CDR1 and CDR2 sequences are KGHSH and LQKENI. The V gene lost 2 bases and the J gene lost 9 bases, with 14 bases spanning the gap. This CDR3 has 14 residues.

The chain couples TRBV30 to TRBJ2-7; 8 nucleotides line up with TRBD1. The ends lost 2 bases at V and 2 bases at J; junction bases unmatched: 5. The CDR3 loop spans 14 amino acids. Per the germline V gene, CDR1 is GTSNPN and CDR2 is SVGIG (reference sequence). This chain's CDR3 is CAWSRTGTTYEQYF. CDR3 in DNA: TGTGCCTGGAGTCGGACAGGGACAACCTACGAGCAGTACTTC.

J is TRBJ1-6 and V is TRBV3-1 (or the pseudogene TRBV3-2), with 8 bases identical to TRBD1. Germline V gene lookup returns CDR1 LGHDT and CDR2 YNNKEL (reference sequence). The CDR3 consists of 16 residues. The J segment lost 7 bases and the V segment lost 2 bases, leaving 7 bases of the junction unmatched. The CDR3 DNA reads TGTGCCAGCAGCCAATTTACCCAGGGGGCGAATTCACCCCTCCACTTT. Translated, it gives CASSQFTQGANSPLHF.

The CDR3 DNA follows: TGTGCCAGCAGCGTAGATCAGCGGGGGTACTACGAGCAGTACTTC. Amino acids: CASSVDQRGYYEQYF. The rearrangement uses TRBV9 and TRBJ2-7, with 8 bases fitting TRBD2. CDR1 is SGDLS, CDR2 YYNGEE, per germline. This CDR3 has 15 residues. Trimming took 0 bases from V and 3 from J; bases not matched to a gene: 5.

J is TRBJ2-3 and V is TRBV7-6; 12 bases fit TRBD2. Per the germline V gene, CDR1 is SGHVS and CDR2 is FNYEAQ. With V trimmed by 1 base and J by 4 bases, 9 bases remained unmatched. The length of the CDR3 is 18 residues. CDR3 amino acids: CASSLVLAGGFGADTQYF. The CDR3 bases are TGTGCCAGCAGCTTAGTCCTAGCGGGGGGGTTTGGTGCAGATACGCAGTATTTT.

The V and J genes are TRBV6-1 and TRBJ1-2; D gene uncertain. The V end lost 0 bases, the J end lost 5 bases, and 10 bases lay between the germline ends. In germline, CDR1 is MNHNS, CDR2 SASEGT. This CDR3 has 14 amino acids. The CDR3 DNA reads TGTGCCAGCAGTGAAGCCGGCGGGAATTATGGCTACACCTTC. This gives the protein CASSEAGGNYGYTF.

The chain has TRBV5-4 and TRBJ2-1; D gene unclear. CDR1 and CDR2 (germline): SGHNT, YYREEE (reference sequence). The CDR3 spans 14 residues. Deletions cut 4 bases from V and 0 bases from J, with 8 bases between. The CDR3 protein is CASSVRSSYNEQFF. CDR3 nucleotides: TGTGCCAGCAGCGTTAGGAGCTCCTACAATGAGCAGTTCTTC.

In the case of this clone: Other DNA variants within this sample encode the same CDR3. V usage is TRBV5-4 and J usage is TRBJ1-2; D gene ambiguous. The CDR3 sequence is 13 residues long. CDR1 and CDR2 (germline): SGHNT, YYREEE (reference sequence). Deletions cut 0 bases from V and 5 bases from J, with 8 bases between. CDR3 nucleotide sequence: TGTGCCAGCAGCTTGGCCGGTAATTATGGCTACACCTTC. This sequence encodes CASSLAGNYGYTF.

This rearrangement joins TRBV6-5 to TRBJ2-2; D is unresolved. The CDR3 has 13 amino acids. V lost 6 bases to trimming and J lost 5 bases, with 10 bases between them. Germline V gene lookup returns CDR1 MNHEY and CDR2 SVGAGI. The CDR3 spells CASSQTPTGELFF. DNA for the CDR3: TGTGCCAGCAGCCAAACACCTACCGGGGAGCTGTTTTTT.

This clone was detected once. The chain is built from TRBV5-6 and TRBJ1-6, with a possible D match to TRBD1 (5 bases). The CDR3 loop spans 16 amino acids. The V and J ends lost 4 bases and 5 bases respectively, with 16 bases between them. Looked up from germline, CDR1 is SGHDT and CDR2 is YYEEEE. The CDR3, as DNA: TGTGCCAGCAGCCTTGGGGGAGGGGCCCATAATTCACCCCTCCACTTT. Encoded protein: CASSLGGGAHNSPLHF. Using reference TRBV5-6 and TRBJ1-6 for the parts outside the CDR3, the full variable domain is DAGVTQSPTHLIKTRGQQVTLRCSPKSGHDTVSWYQQALGQGPQFIFQYYEEEERQRGNFPDRFSGHQFPNYSSELNVNALLLGDSALYLCASSLGGGAHNSPLHFGNGTRLTVT.

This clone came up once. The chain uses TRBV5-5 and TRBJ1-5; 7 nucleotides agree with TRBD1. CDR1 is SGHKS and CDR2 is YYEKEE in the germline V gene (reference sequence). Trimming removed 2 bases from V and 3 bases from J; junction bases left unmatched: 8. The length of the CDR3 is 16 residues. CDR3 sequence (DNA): TGTGCCAGCAGCTTTGAGGGGGCGCGAACCAATCAGCCCCAGCATTTT. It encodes CASSFEGARTNQPQHF.

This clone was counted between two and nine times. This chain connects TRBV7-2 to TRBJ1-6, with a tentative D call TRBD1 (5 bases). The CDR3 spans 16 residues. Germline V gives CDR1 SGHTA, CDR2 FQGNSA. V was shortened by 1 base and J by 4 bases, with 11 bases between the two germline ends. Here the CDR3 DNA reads TGTGCCAGCAGCTTAGTCGGGGCGGGATATAATTCACCCCTCCACTTT. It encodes CASSLVGAGYNSPLHF.

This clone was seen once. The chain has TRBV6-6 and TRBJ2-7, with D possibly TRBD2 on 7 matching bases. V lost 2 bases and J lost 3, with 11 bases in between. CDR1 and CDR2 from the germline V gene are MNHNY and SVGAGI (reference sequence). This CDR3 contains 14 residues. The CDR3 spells CASSYHREGYEQYF. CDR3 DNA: TGTGCCAGCAGTTACCACAGGGAGGGCTACGAGCAGTACTTC.

CDR3 coding DNA: TGCGCCAGCAGTGAGTTCCAATCAGATACGCAGTATTTT. This translates into CASSEFQSDTQYF. The rearrangement uses TRBV10-1 and TRBJ2-3; D uncertain. V was clipped by 1 base and J by 4 bases, with 6 bases between them. Per germline, CDR1 WNHNN and CDR2 SYGVQD (reference sequence). The CDR3 runs 13 residues.

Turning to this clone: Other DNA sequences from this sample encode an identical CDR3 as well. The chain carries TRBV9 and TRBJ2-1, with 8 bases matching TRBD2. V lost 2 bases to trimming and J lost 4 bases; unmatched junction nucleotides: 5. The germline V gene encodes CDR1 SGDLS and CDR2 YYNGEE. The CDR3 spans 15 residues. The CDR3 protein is CASSVGAGAYNEQFF. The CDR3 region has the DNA TGTGCCAGCAGCGTTGGAGCGGGGGCATACAATGAGCAGTTCTTC.

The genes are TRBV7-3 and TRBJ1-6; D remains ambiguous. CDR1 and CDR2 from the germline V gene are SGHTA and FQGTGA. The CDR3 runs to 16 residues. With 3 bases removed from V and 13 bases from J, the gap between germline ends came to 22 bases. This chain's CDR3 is CASSLEKASLGSPLHF. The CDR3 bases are TGTGCCAGCAGCTTGGAGAAGGCCTCCTTAGGAAGTCCCCTCCACTTT.

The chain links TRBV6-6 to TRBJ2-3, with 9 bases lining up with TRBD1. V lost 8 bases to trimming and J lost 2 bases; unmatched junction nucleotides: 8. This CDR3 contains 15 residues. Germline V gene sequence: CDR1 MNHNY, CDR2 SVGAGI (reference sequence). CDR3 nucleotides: TGTGCCAGCCGAAGTACAGGGGGCAACACAGATACGCAGTATTTT. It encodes CASRSTGGNTDTQYF.

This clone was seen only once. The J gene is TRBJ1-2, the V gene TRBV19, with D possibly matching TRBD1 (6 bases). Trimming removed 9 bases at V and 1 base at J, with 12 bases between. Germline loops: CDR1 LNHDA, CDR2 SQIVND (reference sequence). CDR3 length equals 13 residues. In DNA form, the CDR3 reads TGTGCCAGCAGGGACAATCGTAACTATGGCTACACCTTC. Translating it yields CASRDNRNYGYTF.